The rows below give T cell receptor beta chains drawn from one sample of a study of early T cells in non-severe SARS-CoV-2 infection. TCRdb recomputed calls from the 5' RACE reads with MiXCR, one row per CDR3 protein. The repertoire holds 60,000 to 75,000 distinct CDR3 sequences, with about 4.9% as singletons. The sample in question was whole blood, obtained at baseline. The source is an adult who was a healthcare worker with PCR-confirmed SARS-CoV-2 infection or an uninfected control (not recorded which). The donor label of this sample is uncertain. CDR3s include the opening cysteine and the closing phenylalanine or tryptophan. Fields, in order: clone size, CDR3 length, J gene, V gene, D gene, CDR3 DNA, CDR3 protein. The D gene is left open where the match is weak. Clone sizes are given selectively: once, few, many, or a class where the clone is expanded.

abundance: many; len: 11; j_gene: TRBJ1-2; v_gene: TRBV7-2; d_gene: -; CDR3nt: TGTGCCAGCAGCTTGGGGACTGGCTACACCTTC; CDR3aa: CASSLGTGYTF
abundance: -; len: 14; j_gene: TRBJ1-4; v_gene: TRBV4-3; d_gene: -; CDR3nt: TGCGCCAGCAGCCACTCCCCGGGCGATGAAAAACTGTTTTTT; CDR3aa: CASSHSPGDEKLFF
abundance: -; len: 16; j_gene: TRBJ2-1; v_gene: TRBV7-9; d_gene: -; CDR3nt: TGTGCCAGCAGCTTAGTCGGCCAGGGCGAACCAAATGAGCAGTTCTTC; CDR3aa: CASSLVGQGEPNEQFF
abundance: few; len: 13; j_gene: TRBJ2-3; v_gene: TRBV5-1; d_gene: -; CDR3nt: TGCGCCAGCAGCCCCGCGGGGGCCGATACGCAGTATTTT; CDR3aa: CASSPAGADTQYF
abundance: many; len: 16; j_gene: TRBJ2-2; v_gene: TRBV20-1; d_gene: TRBD1; CDR3nt: TGCAGTGCTAGATTCCCGGACAGGACCGACACCGGGGAGCTGTTTTTT; CDR3aa: CSARFPDRTDTGELFF
abundance: few; len: 14; j_gene: TRBJ1-5; v_gene: TRBV2; d_gene: TRBD1; CDR3nt: TGTGCCAGCAGTTTGACAGGGATCAATCAGCCCCAGCATTTT; CDR3aa: CASSLTGINQPQHF
abundance: many; len: 15; j_gene: TRBJ2-3; v_gene: TRBV10-3; d_gene: TRBD2; CDR3nt: TGTGCCATGGGACTAGCGGGGGCCAGCACAGATACGCAGTATTTT; CDR3aa: CAMGLAGASTDTQYF
abundance: many; len: 15; j_gene: TRBJ1-1; v_gene: TRBV15; d_gene: -; CDR3nt: TGTGCCACCACTGCGGGCGGGAAACAGTACACTGAAGCTTTCTTT; CDR3aa: CATTAGGKQYTEAFF
abundance: few; len: 14; j_gene: TRBJ1-2; v_gene: TRBV3-1; d_gene: -; CDR3nt: TGTGCCAGCAGCCAAGATTATGACGAGTGGGGCTACACCTTC; CDR3aa: CASSQDYDEWGYTF
abundance: many; len: 14; j_gene: TRBJ2-7; v_gene: TRBV27; d_gene: -; CDR3nt: TGTGCCAGCAGTATCTCTACAGGAGGCTACGAGCAGTACTTC; CDR3aa: CASSISTGGYEQYF
abundance: -; len: 12; j_gene: TRBJ1-2; v_gene: TRBV28; d_gene: -; CDR3nt: TGTGCCAGCAGTGACAGGTCCTATGGCTACACCTTC; CDR3aa: CASSDRSYGYTF
abundance: many; len: 15; j_gene: TRBJ1-5; v_gene: TRBV20-1; d_gene: -; CDR3nt: TGCAGTGCTAGAGAAGGGGGGGCCAGCAATCAGCCCCAGCATTTT; CDR3aa: CSAREGGASNQPQHF
abundance: few; len: 13; j_gene: TRBJ2-5; v_gene: TRBV20-1; d_gene: -; CDR3nt: TGCAGTGCTAGACGTTTAGGGGCAGAGACCCAGTACTTC; CDR3aa: CSARRLGAETQYF
abundance: many; len: 13; j_gene: TRBJ1-2; v_gene: TRBV7-9; d_gene: -; CDR3nt: TGTGCCAGCAGCTTAGAAGGGACGGATGGCTACACCTTC; CDR3aa: CASSLEGTDGYTF
abundance: many; len: 15; j_gene: TRBJ2-3; v_gene: TRBV12-3/TRBV12-4; d_gene: -; CDR3nt: TGTGCCAGCAGTCCCGACAGAGTAAGCACAGATACGCAGTATTTT; CDR3aa: CASSPDRVSTDTQYF
abundance: many; len: 15; j_gene: TRBJ1-3; v_gene: TRBV5-8; d_gene: -; CDR3nt: TGTGCCAGCAGCTTGGGGGACCACTCTGGAAACACCATATATTTT; CDR3aa: CASSLGDHSGNTIYF
abundance: many; len: 15; j_gene: TRBJ2-1; v_gene: TRBV28; d_gene: -; CDR3nt: TGTGCCAGCAGGAATCCCTCGGGCCATGCGAATGAGCAGTTCTTC; CDR3aa: CASRNPSGHANEQFF
abundance: many; len: 14; j_gene: TRBJ2-2; v_gene: TRBV20-1; d_gene: TRBD1; CDR3nt: TGCAGTGCTAGATCGGACAGGGGGGACGGGGAGCTGTTTTTT; CDR3aa: CSARSDRGDGELFF
abundance: -; len: 14; j_gene: TRBJ1-1; v_gene: TRBV2; d_gene: TRBD1; CDR3nt: TGTGCCAGCATGAAGGGGGCGCGGGACACTGAAGCTTTCTTT; CDR3aa: CASMKGARDTEAFF
abundance: many; len: 16; j_gene: TRBJ1-2; v_gene: TRBV28; d_gene: TRBD1; CDR3nt: TGTGCCAGCAGGGCGGGGACAGGGGAAATCGGCTATGGCTACACCTTC; CDR3aa: CASRAGTGEIGYGYTF
abundance: few; len: 15; j_gene: TRBJ2-1; v_gene: TRBV11-1; d_gene: -; CDR3nt: TGTGCCAGCAGCCAAGGTACTACCCCCTACAATGAGCAGTTCTTC; CDR3aa: CASSQGTTPYNEQFF
abundance: -; len: 17; j_gene: TRBJ2-1; v_gene: TRBV4-1; d_gene: -; CDR3nt: TGCGCCAGCAGCCGTAAATCAGGGACGGGTAGTAACAATGAGCAGTTCTTC; CDR3aa: CASSRKSGTGSNNEQFF
abundance: many; len: 15; j_gene: TRBJ2-3; v_gene: TRBV24-1; d_gene: -; CDR3nt: TGTGCCACCAGTGACCGTCGCGGGACCTCCGATACGCAGTATTTT; CDR3aa: CATSDRRGTSDTQYF
abundance: many; len: 13; j_gene: TRBJ2-3; v_gene: TRBV30; d_gene: TRBD2; CDR3nt: TGTGCCTGGATGAGTCGGGGGGTAGATACGCAGTATTTT; CDR3aa: CAWMSRGVDTQYF
abundance: many; len: 12; j_gene: TRBJ1-4; v_gene: TRBV20-1; d_gene: TRBD1; CDR3nt: TGCAGTGGACAGGGAGGAAATGAAAAACTGTTTTTT; CDR3aa: CSGQGGNEKLFF
abundance: few; len: 15; j_gene: TRBJ1-1; v_gene: TRBV11-2; d_gene: -; CDR3nt: TGTGCCAGCAGCTTAGATCGTTCAGGGACCACTGAAGCTTTCTTT; CDR3aa: CASSLDRSGTTEAFF